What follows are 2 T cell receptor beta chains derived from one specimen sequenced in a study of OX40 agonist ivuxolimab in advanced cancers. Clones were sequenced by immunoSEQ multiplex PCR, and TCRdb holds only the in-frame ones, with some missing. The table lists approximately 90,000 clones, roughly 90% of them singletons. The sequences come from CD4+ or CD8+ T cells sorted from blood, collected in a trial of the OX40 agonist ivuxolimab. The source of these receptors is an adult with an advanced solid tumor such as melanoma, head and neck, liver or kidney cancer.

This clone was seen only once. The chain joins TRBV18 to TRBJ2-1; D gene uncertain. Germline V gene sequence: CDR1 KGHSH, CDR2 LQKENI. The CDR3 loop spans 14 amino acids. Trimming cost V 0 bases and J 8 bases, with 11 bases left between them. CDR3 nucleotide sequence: TGTGCCAGCTCACCACCGGCTAGTCTCCATGAGCAGTTCTTC. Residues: CASSPPASLHEQFF.

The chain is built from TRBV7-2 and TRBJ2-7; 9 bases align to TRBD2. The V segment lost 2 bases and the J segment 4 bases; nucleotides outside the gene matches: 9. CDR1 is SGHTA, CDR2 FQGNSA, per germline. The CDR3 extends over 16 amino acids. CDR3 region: CASSLWPSGTGYEQYF. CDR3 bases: TGTGCCAGCAGCTTATGGCCTAGCGGGACGGGATACGAGCAGTACTTC.